This T cell receptor (beta chain) emerged from a study of blood T cell repertoires in COVID-19. Between the trimmed V and J ends, which lost 7 bases and 7 bases, there was a span of 11 bases. CDR1 and CDR2 from the germline V gene are MNHEY and SVGAGI. The CDR3 is 11 amino acids. Sequenced by immunoSEQ multiplex PCR; TCRdb stores in-frame clones only, minus some. This sample has approximately 170,000 clones, with just over 90% found just once. The sequencing sample was made of peripheral blood. The V and J genes are TRBV6-5 and TRBJ2-7, with D possibly TRBD2 on 6 matching bases. The origin of this receptor is a woman aged 55-69 years with COVID-19, enrolled during active disease. For the CDR3, the DNA is TGTGCCAGCAAAGGAGCGGGTGAGCAGTACTTC. As protein: CASKGAGEQYF.